This T cell receptor (beta chain) was obtained from a study of blood T cell repertoires in COVID-19. Whole-study context: T cells, B-cell-depleted T cells, or PBMCs provided the cDNA or gDNA that served as material.

Grouping used clinical history reported by participants in a survey and questionnaire. In the authors' methods: Using reference gene primer amplification, nucleated cell counts were estimated. The assay was immunoSEQ multiplex PCR, and TCRdb's table has in-frame clones only and misses some. V and J calls and clone size are given by that table; D and trimming were obtained from the DNA. Of a few hundred thousand clones in the sample, roughly nine tenths were seen once. This receptor was obtained from a woman in her thirties who had recovered from COVID-19. Source material: PBMCs or T cells enriched from blood (not recorded which).

Here the CDR3 reads CSASRSSGDLLEQYF. DNA for the CDR3: TGCAGTGCTAGTCGCAGTAGCGGGGACCTTCTGGAGCAGTACTTC. The chain links TRBV20-1 to TRBJ2-7; 8 bases agree with TRBD2. This CDR3 has 15 residues. V gave up 3 bases and J gave up 7 bases; unmatched junction bases: 14. CDR1 and CDR2 from the germline V gene are DFQATT and SNEGSKA (reference sequence).